These 11 T cell receptor beta chains came from one sample sequenced in a study of early T cells in non-severe SARS-CoV-2 infection. Via MiXCR, TCRdb re-called the 5' RACE reads, giving one row per CDR3 protein. The sample consists of around 58,000 distinct CDR3 sequences, about 7.7% of them appearing once. The sequences come from whole blood, collected at baseline. These receptors were collected from an adult who was a healthcare worker with PCR-confirmed SARS-CoV-2 infection or an uninfected control (not recorded which).

This clonotype appeared a few times. The rearrangement uses TRBV27 and TRBJ2-7; D not resolved. V lost 6 bases, J lost 12 bases, and 27 bases lay in between. This CDR3 is 15 amino acids long. Germline V gene lookup returns CDR1 MNHEY and CDR2 SMNVEV (reference sequence). The CDR3 spells CASSPYRPLRSPGYF. The CDR3, as DNA: TGTGCCAGCAGCCCGTACAGACCTCTTAGATCCCCGGGGTACTTC.

The chain is built from TRBV20-1 and TRBJ1-6; 7 nucleotides line up with TRBD1. This CDR3 is built from 13 residues. The germline CDR1 and CDR2 sequences are DFQATT and SNEGSKA (reference sequence). The V and J ends lost 6 bases and 5 bases, in that order; junction bases with no gene match: 4. The CDR3 loop reads CSADTGDNSPLHF. The CDR3 nucleotides read TGCAGTGCGGATACAGGGGATAATTCACCCCTCCACTTT.

This clonotype was counted between two and nine times. The chain employs TRBV5-5 and TRBJ1-1, with D perhaps matching TRBD1 (5 bases). Germline CDR1 SGHKS, CDR2 YYEKEE (reference sequence). With 4 bases removed from V and 9 bases from J, the gap between germline ends came to 13 bases. The CDR3 consists of 12 residues. The chain's CDR3 is CASSLRDSQAFF. The DNA of the CDR3 is TGTGCCAGCAGCCTCCGGGACTCCCAAGCTTTCTTT.

This clonotype appeared many times. The V call is TRBV5-1, the J call TRBJ1-2; D unclear. The CDR3 extends over 16 amino acids. Looked up from germline, CDR1 is SGHRS and CDR2 is YFSETQ. V was clipped by 0 bases and J by 8 bases, with 20 bases between them. The CDR3 protein is CASSLGGVGSPEGYTF. CDR3 nucleotides: TGCGCCAGCAGCTTGGGGGGTGTAGGATCCCCTGAAGGCTACACCTTC.

Remarks on this clonotype: One end of the junction varies from germline; a read error may be responsible. This chain connects TRBV30 to TRBJ2-7; 12 bases align to TRBD1. This CDR3 is 15 amino acids long. Germline assignment: CDR1 GTSNPN and CDR2 SVGIG (reference sequence). The CDR3 here is CTWSTGTGGLYEQYF. CDR3 sequence (DNA): TGTACCTGGAGTACCGGGACAGGGGGCTTGTACGAGCAGTACTTC.

This clonotype has only a few counts. This chain uses TRBV29-1 with TRBJ2-5; a weak D match, TRBD2 (6 bases). CDR1 is SQVTM, CDR2 ANQGSEA, per germline. V was cut by 3 bases and J by 2 bases, with 10 bases left in between. This CDR3 spans 13 amino acids. The CDR3 region is CSVDGRGQETQYF. The DNA for the CDR3 is TGCAGCGTTGATGGGCGGGGTCAAGAGACCCAGTACTTC.

For the CDR3, the DNA is TGTGCCAGCAGTGCGGGGCGGATCGTCCTCGGATACGAGCAGTACTTC. It specifies CASSAGRIVLGYEQYF. The chain recombines TRBV6-5 with TRBJ2-7, with D perhaps TRBD2 (6 bases). The V gene's germline CDR1 is MNHEY and CDR2 SVGAGI. The CDR3 is 16 amino acids. V shed 5 bases and J shed 4 bases, with 21 bases lying between them.

This clonotype was counted ten times or more. The V call is TRBV5-1, the J call TRBJ1-2; no definite D call. Trimming left V 2 bases short and J 2 bases short, with 7 bases between. From germline, CDR1 is SGHRS and CDR2 YFSETQ. The CDR3 length is 13 residues. The CDR3 DNA reads TGCGCCAGCAGCTTCGGCCCCAACTATGGCTACACCTTC. Translating gives CASSFGPNYGYTF. The full variable domain, rest sourced from reference TRBV5-1 and TRBJ1-2, is KAGVTQTPRYLIKTRGQQVTLSCSPISGHRSVSWYQQTPGQGLQFLFEYFSETQRNKGNFPGRFSGRQFSNSRSEMNVSTLELGDSALYLCASSFGPNYGYTFGSGTRLTVV.

This clonotype was seen at least ten times. The chain employs TRBV7-8 and TRBJ2-3; 8 nucleotides line up with TRBD2. Trimming removed 1 base from V and 0 bases from J; junction bases left unmatched: 9. The germline CDR1 and CDR2 sequences are SGHVS and FQNEAQ. The CDR3 has 18 amino acids. The CDR3 DNA sequence: TGTGCCAGCAGCTTAGGAAGCGGGAGAGAACATAGCACAGATACGCAGTATTTT. This gives the protein CASSLGSGREHSTDTQYF.

This clonotype was observed at least ten times. Here the CDR3 reads CASSRRGNEQYF. CDR3 DNA: TGTGCCAGCTCACGAAGGGGTAACGAGCAGTACTTC. This sequence joins TRBV18 and TRBJ2-7; the D gene is possibly TRBD1 (5 bases). With 4 bases removed from V and 5 bases from J, the gap between germline ends came to 9 bases. Germline CDR1 KGHSH, CDR2 LQKENI. The CDR3 spans 12 residues.

This clonotype has a handful of counts. The rearrangement links TRBV5-4 to TRBJ1-2; 11 positions agree with TRBD1. The CDR3 is 14 amino acids. CDR1 is SGHNT and CDR2 is YYREEE in the germline V gene (reference sequence). After removal of 4 bases from V and 4 bases from J, the junction contained 3 bases not matched to a gene. The CDR3 is CASSIGQGAYGYTF. CDR3 DNA: TGTGCCAGCAGCATCGGACAGGGGGCCTATGGCTACACCTTC.